Included here is one T cell receptor (beta chain) sequence, with context. There is no known antigen for this receptor. Base qualities are missing; no much larger clone stands one base away. Trimming at the junction amounts to 2 bases on V and 8 bases on J, and the germline ends lie 12 bases apart. From the germline V gene (reference sequence), CDR1 is SEHNR and CDR2 is FQNEAQ. The CDR3 has 13 amino acids, counting the end cysteine and phenylalanine. The sequence is cut down to CDR3 DNA, 39 bases in frame from base 1. This sample is drawn from a study of cytotoxic CD8 clonotypes in ibrutinib-treated CLL (dated by TCRdb to 2020 to 2023). About the investigation overall: The cohort included some 14 treatment-naive and roughly 10 relapsed/refractory patients; 17 were IGHV unmutated. Responses were partial in approximately 24 patients and complete in 2; after median approximately 66 months follow-up, roughly 15 stayed in remission and approximately twelve progressed. Response samples were obtained after a median of roughly 13 months of treatment, with a range of roughly 6 to 40 months. On average, each sample had 255,043 productive templates and 94,082 productive rearrangements. Of the approximately 86 people in the trial, approximately 24 had longitudinal samples available. Cryopreserved peripheral blood mononuclear cells were obtained prior to treatment, at the time of response, and at either disease progression or sustained remission. Every sample from remission and from progressive disease was obtained while the patients were still on ibrutinib.

The study at large found these results: Public clonotypes were rare and either contracted or stayed stable during treatment, and the rise in clonality at ibrutinib response reflected the expansion of private clonotypes. At baseline, clonality was higher than in age-matched healthy donors and showed a strong correlation with circulating CD8+ T-cell counts. Clonality increased at ibrutinib response, stayed stable in sustained remission, and fell back toward baseline at progression. Lymph node repertoires were not examined, and the timing of sampling was not matched between patients in sustained remission and those whose disease progressed.

On a MiSeq, deep resolution sequencing aimed for a depth between 1 in 1 million and 1 in 200,000 T cells, with each clonotype covered around 10x on average. The immunoSEQ hsTCRB Kit was used to generate TCR beta libraries. The source study handled its data this way. ImmunoSEQ Data Assistant and ImmunoSEQ Analyzer were used for data analysis, and V, D and J genes were assigned according to IMGT definitions. Clonality, with values ranging from 0 to 1, was calculated as one minus the normalized Shannon entropy of productive rearrangement frequencies. Only overrepresented clonotypes making up at least 0.05% of each patient's repertoire were included in the public clonotype analysis. About twelve repertoires from age-matched healthy donors, obtained from immuneACCESS, served as clonality controls. TCRdb limited this immuneACCESS table to in-frame rearrangements with V and J called. A share of clones is missing; checked studies link under half to unresolved V genes, and the rest is unexplained. D and trimming come from the DNA, and the V and J calls and clone size come from that table. The sample contains about 160,000 clones, about four fifths of them found a single time. The ten largest clonotypes hold about 2.1% of the sample.

This specimen's time point label, per the study, means: about eleven months on ibrutinib. Around 2 micrograms of genomic DNA were extracted from cryopreserved PBMCs for TCR beta library preparation. Longitudinal blood samples from CLL patients receiving ibrutinib monotherapy were subjected to high-throughput TCR beta sequencing. Patients were enrolled in a phase 2 open-label single-center ibrutinib monotherapy trial. This receptor chain uses TRBV7-9 and TRBJ1-1; TRBD1 is a weak D gene call, 5 bases matching. The clonotype originates from a human donor with chronic lymphocytic leukemia. Material: PBMCs, obtained after 12 months of ibrutinib treatment. CDR3 protein: CASSLSGGTEAFF. The bases read TGTGCCAGCAGCTTATCGGGGGGGACCGAAGCTTTCTTT.